Below, 8 T cell receptor beta chains from the same sample are listed, as sequenced in a study of blood T cell repertoires in COVID-19 (dated by TCRdb to the early 2020s). The receptor library was made with the immunoSEQ multiplex PCR assay. This immuneACCESS table, as held by TCRdb, lists in-frame sequences with V and J called but not all clones. Of the missing ones, under half trace to an unresolved V gene in checked studies; the others have no known cause. The sample profile shows 110,000 or so clones; about four fifths of them were found once. Together, the top ten hold roughly an eighth of the sample. Material: peripheral blood. The receptor source for this set is a human donor in a cohort sampled during active COVID-19.

The V and J genes are TRBV7-2 and TRBJ1-3, with D unresolved. The V and J ends lost 5 bases and 5 bases respectively, with 13 bases between them. This CDR3 has 14 residues. CDR1 is SGHTA, CDR2 FQGNSA, per germline. The CDR3 coding sequence is TGTGCCAGCAGCCCCCCCGGGGTTAGAAACACCATATATTTT. Translation gives CASSPPGVRNTIYF. The complete variable domain, with remaining parts taken from reference TRBV7-2 and TRBJ1-3, reads GAGVSQSPSNKVTEKGKDVELRCDPISGHTALYWYRQSLGQGLEFLIYFQGNSAPDKSGLPSDRFSAERTGGSVSTLTIQRTQQEDSAVYLCASSPPGVRNTIYFGEGSWLTVV.

Of note for this clone: Other nucleotide sequences from this sample produce the same CDR3. J is TRBJ2-2 and V is TRBV5-1, with a weak D call TRBD1 (5 bases). The germline V gene has CDR1 SGHRS and CDR2 YFSETQ. Trimming stripped 0 bases from V and 2 bases from J, with 8 bases between. The CDR3 is made up of 15 amino acids. For the CDR3, the DNA is TGCGCCAGCAGCTTGGCTCAGGGAAACACCGGGGAGCTGTTTTTT. This encodes CASSLAQGNTGELFF. Filled out from reference TRBV5-1 and TRBJ2-2, the complete variable domain reads KAGVTQTPRYLIKTRGQQVTLSCSPISGHRSVSWYQQTPGQGLQFLFEYFSETQRNKGNFPGRFSGRQFSNSRSEMNVSTLELGDSALYLCASSLAQGNTGELFFGEGSRLTVL.

This chain links TRBV6-5 with TRBJ2-5; TRBD2 might be the D (7 bases). V lost 6 bases to trimming and J lost 5 bases, with 19 bases between them. The V gene's germline CDR1 is MNHEY and CDR2 SVGAGI. The CDR3 has 15 residues. CDR3 residues: CASRDPGGRTETQYF. CDR3 coding DNA: TGTGCCAGCAGGGACCCCGGGGGGCGTACGGAGACCCAGTACTTC.

This chain links TRBV13 with TRBJ1-3; the D gene is possibly TRBD1 (5 bases). The CDR3 length is 13 residues. In germline, CDR1 is PRHDT, CDR2 FYEKMQ (reference sequence). Deletions cut 5 bases from V and 7 bases from J, with 12 bases between. The CDR3 DNA reads as TGTGCCAGCAGCCTCGGGGGACGGAACACCATATATTTT. It codes for CASSLGGRNTIYF.

The chain uses TRBV19 and TRBJ2-3; D remains ambiguous. Germline lookup yields CDR1 LNHDA and CDR2 SQIVND (reference sequence). The CDR3 extends over 12 amino acids. Trimming took off 0 bases at V and 5 bases at J, with 3 bases between the two ends. CDR3 residues: CASSIDLDTQYF. CDR3 coding DNA: TGTGCCAGTAGTATAGACCTAGATACGCAGTATTTT.

A note on this clone: At one boundary the junction diverges from the germline segment, which might be a read error. The V and J genes are TRBV6-5 and TRBJ1-1, with unresolved D. Germline CDR1 MNHEY, CDR2 SVGAGI. The CDR3 loop spans 13 amino acids. For the CDR3, the DNA is TGTGCCAGCAATTACCAGAGAGAGGGAAAAGCTTTCTTT. This sequence encodes CASNYQREGKAFF.

The gene calls are TRBV7-7 and TRBJ2-1; 11 bases match TRBD1. Germline trimming cut 3 bases from V and 8 bases from J; bases unmatched to any gene: 6. Germline assignment: CDR1 SSHAT and CDR2 FNYEAQ (reference sequence). This CDR3 region has 15 residues. The CDR3 here is CASSFGTGGQYEQFF. The CDR3, as DNA: TGTGCCAGCAGCTTCGGGACAGGGGGTCAATATGAGCAGTTCTTC.

This clone appeared once. This chain uses TRBV11-2 with TRBJ2-7; 8 bases agree with TRBD2. CDR1 is SGHAT and CDR2 is FQNNGV in the germline V gene. V was clipped by 3 bases and J by 4 bases; unmatched bases: 8. The CDR3 consists of 15 residues. The CDR3 protein is CASSLERGTIYEQYF. For the CDR3, the DNA is TGTGCCAGCAGCTTGGAGCGGGGGACCATTTACGAGCAGTACTTC.